The 28 T cell receptor beta chains listed next were all sequenced from one sample in a study of CD8 T cells in Susac syndrome. RNA was extracted with the RNeasy kit, and a quantity of about 0.5 to 1 ug was reverse transcribed using random hexamers. TCRdb re-derived calls from the immunoSEQ multiplex PCR reads in MiXCR, one entry per CDR3 protein. The profile shows 95,000 to 150,000 distinct CDR3 sequences, roughly 94% of them singletons. Material for sequencing was CD4+ T cells from PBMCs. The receptors originated from a human donor in good health.

The V gene is TRBV7-2, the J gene TRBJ2-2; 8 nucleotides agree with TRBD2. Trimming took 1 base from V and 5 from J; bases not matched to a gene: 3. Per germline, CDR1 SGHTA and CDR2 FQGNSA. This CDR3 comprises 15 residues. The CDR3 region is CASSLVTSETGELFF. As DNA, the CDR3 is TGTGCCAGCAGCTTAGTGACTAGCGAGACCGGGGAGCTGTTTTTT.

The chain is built from TRBV7-2 and TRBJ2-7; no clear D gene. The V gene's germline CDR1 is SGHTA and CDR2 FQGNSA. Deletions cut 0 bases from V and 7 bases from J, with 10 bases between. This CDR3 has 13 residues. CDR3 in DNA: TGTGCCAGCAGCTTAGCCCCTTTGGGGGAGCAGTACTTC. Residues: CASSLAPLGEQYF.

The gene calls are TRBV3-1 and TRBJ1-5; D uncertain. Germline V gives CDR1 LGHDT, CDR2 YNNKEL (reference sequence). V gave up 6 bases and J gave up 9 bases, with 15 bases separating them. CDR3 length: 13 residues. CDR3 residues: CASSHRQLGPQHF. The CDR3, as DNA: TGTGCCAGCAGTCATAGGCAGCTGGGGCCCCAGCATTTT.

The chain recombines TRBV27 with TRBJ1-5, with 12 bases aligning to TRBD1. There are 14 residues in the CDR3. Trimming removed 8 bases from V and 6 bases from J; junction bases left unmatched: 5. Germline CDR1 is MNHEY and CDR2 is SMNVEV (reference sequence). The CDR3 is CASQGQGASQPQHF. The CDR3 nucleotides read TGTGCCAGCCAGGGACAGGGGGCAAGTCAGCCCCAGCATTTT.

The V and J genes are TRBV20-1 and TRBJ2-4; D is unclear. The CDR3 runs 16 residues. CDR1 and CDR2 from the germline V gene are DFQATT and SNEGSKA (reference sequence). Trimming stripped 2 bases from V and 1 base from J, with 15 bases between. The CDR3 nucleotides read TGCAGTGCTAGATATATAGGGCCCTCGGCCAAAAACATTCAGTACTTC. Translating gives CSARYIGPSAKNIQYF.

V is TRBV12-3 or TRBV12-4 and J is TRBJ2-1; D unresolved. V lost 1 base and J 3 bases, leaving 10 bases between the germline ends. This CDR3 has 15 amino acids. CDR3 sequence: CASSLEGSLYNEQFF. CDR3 nucleotide sequence: TGTGCCAGCAGTTTAGAGGGCTCACTCTACAATGAGCAGTTCTTC.

The V and J genes are TRBV4-3 and TRBJ2-7, with a weak D call TRBD2 (5 bases). Trimming took off 5 bases at V and 7 bases at J, with 12 bases between the two ends. Per the germline V gene, CDR1 is LGHNA and CDR2 is YSLEER. CDR3 length equals 12 residues. CDR3 bases: TGCGCCAGCAGCTCTAGGACGGGAGAGCAGTACTTC. Protein: CASSSRTGEQYF.

The J gene is TRBJ2-1, the V gene TRBV20-1; TRBD2 might be the D (6 bases). Per the germline V gene, CDR1 is DFQATT and CDR2 is SNEGSKA (reference sequence). V gave up 0 bases and J gave up 9 bases, with 18 bases separating them. The CDR3 is 15 amino acids. The CDR3, as DNA: TGCAGTGCTAGAGAGGGAGGCGCCCACATTACTGAGCAGTTCTTC. It specifies CSAREGGAHITEQFF.

The chain carries TRBV24-1 and TRBJ2-2, with D unclear. V lost 7 bases and J lost 3, with 8 bases in between. The germline V gene has CDR1 KGHDR and CDR2 SFDVKD. CDR3 length equals 13 residues. This CDR3 reads CATRSWDTGELFF. The CDR3 nucleotides read TGTGCCACCAGATCATGGGACACCGGGGAGCTGTTTTTT.

J is TRBJ1-2 and V is TRBV30; 8 nucleotides align to TRBD1. Germline CDR1 GTSNPN, CDR2 SVGIG (reference sequence). This CDR3 has 12 amino acids. The V segment lost 1 base and the J segment 8 bases; nucleotides outside the gene matches: 3. CDR3 sequence (DNA): TGTGCCTGGAGTGGCAGGGGGCAAGGCTACACCTTC. This encodes CAWSGRGQGYTF.

The chain links TRBV10-3 to TRBJ2-5; possibly TRBD2 for D (6 bases). This CDR3 region has 13 residues. Deletions cut 5 bases from V and 1 base from J, with 8 bases between. The germline V gene encodes CDR1 ENHRY and CDR2 SYGVKD. The CDR3 sequence is CAISSGVQETQYF. The CDR3 bases are TGTGCCATCAGTTCGGGGGTCCAAGAGACCCAGTACTTC.

The chain combines TRBV2 with TRBJ2-2; D may match TRBD1 or TRBD2 (5 bases each). The germline V and J ends were trimmed by 8 bases and 8 bases, with 21 bases remaining between them. The CDR3 loop spans 15 amino acids. CDR1 and CDR2 from the germline V gene are SNHLY and FYNNEI. CDR3: CASEGTGTQGGELFF. In DNA form, the CDR3 reads TGTGCCAGCGAGGGAACCGGGACCCAGGGTGGGGAGCTGTTTTTT.

The CDR3 sequence: CASSQGRDGELFF. CDR3 coding DNA: TGTGCCAGCAGCCAAGGTCGGGACGGGGAGCTGTTTTTT. V and J are TRBV3-1 and TRBJ2-2; D perhaps matches TRBD2 (5 bases). The CDR3 loop spans 13 amino acids. CDR1 is LGHDT and CDR2 is YNNKEL in the germline V gene (reference sequence). Trimming removed 1 base from V and 7 bases from J, with 7 bases in between.

The chain has TRBV5-6 and TRBJ2-7, with D unresolved. Per the germline V gene, CDR1 is SGHDT and CDR2 is YYEEEE. This CDR3 spans 15 amino acids. Trimming cost V 3 bases and J 1 base, with 14 bases left between them. The CDR3 region is CASSSGWPNSYEQYF. CDR3 coding DNA: TGTGCCAGCAGCTCCGGGTGGCCCAATTCCTACGAGCAGTACTTC.

DNA for the CDR3: TGTGCCAGCAGACCCCGTCAATTTCGCACTGAAGCTTTCTTT. Translated, it gives CASRPRQFRTEAFF. The rearrangement joins TRBV12-3 or TRBV12-4 to TRBJ1-1; the D is unclear. The CDR3 loop spans 14 amino acids. Trimming removed 6 bases from V and 4 bases from J, with 15 bases in between.

This clonotype is a singleton in its sample. This chain joins TRBV28 and TRBJ2-7, with D possibly being TRBD1 (5 bases). This CDR3 has 17 residues. The ends were cut back, 8 bases at V and 0 bases at J, with 23 bases in the middle. Germline lookup yields CDR1 MDHEN and CDR2 SYDVKM. This chain's CDR3 is CASSWETYRSISYEQYF. CDR3 DNA: TGTGCCAGCTCTTGGGAAACATACAGGAGTATCTCCTACGAGCAGTACTTC.

This chain connects TRBV6-5 to TRBJ2-2; D assignment may be TRBD1 or TRBD2 (6 bases each). The germline CDR1 and CDR2 sequences are MNHEY and SVGAGI. Trimming stripped 0 bases from V and 6 bases from J, with 11 bases between. The CDR3 covers 15 residues. Here the CDR3 reads CASSYSTGGPGELFF. In nucleotides, the CDR3 is TGTGCCAGCAGTTACTCGACCGGGGGCCCCGGGGAGCTGTTTTTT.

This clonotype has more than one count but fewer than ten. This chain uses TRBV19 with TRBJ2-1; no clear D gene. This CDR3 has 14 amino acids. CDR1 is LNHDA and CDR2 is SQIVND in the germline V gene (reference sequence). V gave up 5 bases and J gave up 6 bases, with 14 bases separating them. CDR3 nucleotides: TGTGCCAGTAGTTCCCTTCAGGCACCCAATGAGCAGTTCTTC. Translation gives CASSSLQAPNEQFF.

The chain employs TRBV6-2 or TRBV6-3 and TRBJ1-1; possibly TRBD1 for D (5 bases). Trimming shortened V by 4 bases and J by 8 bases, and 17 bases separated the two germline ends. Per germline, CDR1 MNHEY and CDR2 SVGEGT. The CDR3 extends over 14 amino acids. This CDR3 reads CASSFQVTGGEAFF. The CDR3 nucleotides are TGTGCCAGCAGTTTTCAGGTCACGGGGGGGGAAGCTTTCTTT.

The CDR3 reads CASSLSAGLAGGESYNEQFF. In nucleotides, the CDR3 is TGTGCCAGCAGCCTATCAGCAGGACTAGCGGGGGGGGAGTCCTACAATGAGCAGTTCTTC. The chain carries TRBV27 and TRBJ2-1; 15 bases align to TRBD2. V shed 6 bases and J 1 base; nucleotides not matched to a gene: 13. The germline V gene encodes CDR1 MNHEY and CDR2 SMNVEV (reference sequence). The CDR3 covers 20 residues.

This clonotype was seen once. For the CDR3, the DNA is TGTGCCAGTAGTATAAGGGCCGGGTTGGGGTCCTACAATGAGCAGTTCTTC. Protein sequence: CASSIRAGLGSYNEQFF. This rearrangement joins TRBV19 to TRBJ2-1; D remains ambiguous. This CDR3 spans 17 amino acids. With 2 bases removed from V and 1 base from J, the gap between germline ends came to 15 bases. From germline, CDR1 is LNHDA and CDR2 SQIVND (reference sequence).

The J gene is TRBJ2-5, the V gene TRBV5-1; 14 nucleotides align to TRBD2. V shed 3 bases and J 5 bases; nucleotides not matched to a gene: 6. Per the germline V gene, CDR1 is SGHRS and CDR2 is YFSETQ. The CDR3 spans 16 residues. CDR3 protein: CASSWGLAGVHETQYF. CDR3 bases: TGCGCCAGCAGCTGGGGACTAGCGGGAGTCCACGAGACCCAGTACTTC. Based on the CDR3 plus reference TRBV5-1 and TRBJ2-5, the full variable domain is KAGVTQTPRYLIKTRGQQVTLSCSPISGHRSVSWYQQTPGQGLQFLFEYFSETQRNKGNFPGRFSGRQFSNSRSEMNVSTLELGDSALYLCASSWGLAGVHETQYFGPGTRLLVL.

This sequence joins TRBV5-5 and TRBJ1-2; 8 nucleotides align to TRBD1. The CDR3 loop spans 15 amino acids. V was pared by 0 bases and J by 8 bases, with 9 bases of the junction left unmatched. CDR1 and CDR2 (germline): SGHKS, YYEKEE (reference sequence). CDR3 loop: CASSLGGSDRAGYTF. DNA of the CDR3: TGTGCCAGCAGCTTGGGGGGGTCGGACAGGGCGGGCTACACCTTC.

This rearrangement joins TRBV4-3 to TRBJ2-7; 13 nucleotides line up with TRBD2. The CDR3 runs 15 residues. Germline assignment: CDR1 LGHNA and CDR2 YSLEER. Trimming removed 3 bases from V and 3 bases from J; junction bases left unmatched: 2. This CDR3 reads CASSHTSGRGYEQYF. DNA for the CDR3: TGCGCCAGCAGCCATACTAGCGGGAGGGGCTACGAGCAGTACTTC.

This clonotype was seen once. The CDR3 DNA reads TGTGCCAGCAGCTACCGACAGGGTACGCTGGGGGAGCTGTTTTTT. This sequence encodes CASSYRQGTLGELFF. The chain links TRBV7-9 to TRBJ2-2; 7 bases line up with TRBD1. Germline V gives CDR1 SEHNR, CDR2 FQNEAQ (reference sequence). Germline trimming cut 4 bases from V and 8 bases from J; bases unmatched to any gene: 10. There are 15 residues in the CDR3.

This chain connects TRBV5-1 to TRBJ1-5; D gene uncertain. Trimming removed 4 bases from V and 9 bases from J, with 14 bases in between. CDR1 is SGHRS, CDR2 YFSETQ, per germline. This CDR3 contains 13 residues. The CDR3 protein is CASSPDPLLPQHF. CDR3 DNA sequence: TGCGCCAGCAGCCCAGATCCATTGTTGCCCCAGCATTTT.

V gene TRBV20-1 combines with J gene TRBJ2-1, with D unclear. The CDR3 sequence is 12 residues long. V was clipped by 4 bases and J by 1 base, with 5 bases between them. Germline CDR1 reads DFQATT; CDR2 reads SNEGSKA (reference sequence). The CDR3 DNA follows: TGCAGTGCTACCCTTTCCTACAATGAGCAGTTCTTC. Its protein is CSATLSYNEQFF.

The genes are TRBV2 and TRBJ2-1, with 12 bases that match TRBD2. The CDR3 has 18 residues. Germline CDR1 is SNHLY and CDR2 is FYNNEI. The ends lost 0 bases at V and 3 bases at J; junction bases unmatched: 6. CDR3 in DNA: TGTGCCAGCAGTGAAGCCCCGACTAGCGGGGGCAACTACAATGAGCAGTTCTTC. It translates to CASSEAPTSGGNYNEQFF.